This T cell receptor (beta chain) stems from a study of shared clonotypes between healthy human individuals. Regarding the study as a whole: Naive subsets generally had larger estimated richness than memory subsets. Sequencing depth was a factor that was expected to affect clonotype sharing among donors.

Sequenced by immunoSEQ multiplex PCR; TCRdb stores in-frame clones only, minus some. The repertoire holds about 1 million clones, roughly 75% seen once, with about 1.5% in the top ten. Only a few counts were recorded for this clone. Its target is unknown. Naive CD4+ cells were CD45RA-selected; the remaining cells were memory. Germline lookup yields CDR1 MDHEN and CDR2 SYDVKM. There are 16 residues in the CDR3. V dropped 4 bases and J dropped 2 bases, with 16 bases sitting between them. The chain joins TRBV28 to TRBJ2-3, with D tentatively TRBD1 (6 bases). The TCR was taken from a man between 18 and 35 years old in good health. Sequences were obtained from memory CD4+ T cells sorted from blood. Indicated subset: CD45RA-negative fraction. The CDR3 reads CASSSRQAIATDTQYF. The CDR3, as DNA: TGTGCCAGCAGTTCACGACAGGCTATAGCCACAGATACGCAGTATTTT.